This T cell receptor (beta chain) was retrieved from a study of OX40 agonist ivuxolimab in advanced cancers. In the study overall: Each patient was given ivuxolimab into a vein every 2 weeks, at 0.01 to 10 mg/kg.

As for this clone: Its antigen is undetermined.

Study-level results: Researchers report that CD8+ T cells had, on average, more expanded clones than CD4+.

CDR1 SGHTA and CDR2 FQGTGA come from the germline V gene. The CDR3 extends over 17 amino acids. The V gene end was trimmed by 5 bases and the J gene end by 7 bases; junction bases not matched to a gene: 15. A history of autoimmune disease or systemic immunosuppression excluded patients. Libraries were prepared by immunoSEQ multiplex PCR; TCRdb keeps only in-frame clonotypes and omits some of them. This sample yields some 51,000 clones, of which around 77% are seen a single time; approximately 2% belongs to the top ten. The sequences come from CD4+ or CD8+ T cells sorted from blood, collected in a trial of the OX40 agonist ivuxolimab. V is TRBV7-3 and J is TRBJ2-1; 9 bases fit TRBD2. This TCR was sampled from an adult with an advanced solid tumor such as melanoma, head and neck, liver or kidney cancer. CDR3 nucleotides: TGTGCCAGCAGCCCGATGGGGGGCGGGAGGGCCCGGAATGAGCAGTTCTTC. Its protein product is CASSPMGGGRARNEQFF. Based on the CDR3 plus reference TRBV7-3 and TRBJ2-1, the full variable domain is GAGVSQTPSNKVTEKGKYVELRCDPISGHTALYWYRQSLGQGPEFLIYFQGTGAADDSGLPNDRFFAVRPEGSVSTLKIQRTERGDSAVYLCASSPMGGGRARNEQFFGPGTRLTVL.